These 11 T cell receptor beta chains share one sample of origin, sequenced in a study of cytomegalovirus exposure and HLA in healthy donors. Amplification used 60 Vbeta primers and 13 Jbeta primers. Profiled with immunoSEQ multiplex PCR; TCRdb holds only in-frame clones, not every one. Of 150,000 to 200,000 clones listed, 82% are singletons. The sample was PBMCs. These TCRs come from a girl aged 2-9 years in good health and CMV-seropositive.

The chain uses TRBV18 and TRBJ1-1, with D tentatively TRBD1 (5 bases). The CDR3 is 13 amino acids. The V and J ends lost 3 bases and 5 bases respectively, with 10 bases between them. The germline CDR1 and CDR2 sequences are KGHSH and LQKENI. CDR3 DNA sequence: TGTGCCAGCTCACCTCGCAGGGAAACTGAAGCTTTCTTT. Translated: CASSPRRETEAFF.

The chain couples TRBV4-1 to TRBJ2-3; 8 bases map to TRBD2. With 6 bases clipped from V and 3 bases from J, the junction kept 8 bases outside the gene matches. CDR1 is MGHRA and CDR2 is YSYEKL in the germline V gene. The CDR3 runs to 15 residues. CDR3 in DNA: TGCGCCAGCAGGACGGCGATAGCGGGAACAGATACGCAGTATTTT. Translation gives CASRTAIAGTDTQYF.

The chain recombines TRBV5-1 with TRBJ2-7, with 13 bases lining up with TRBD2. The CDR3 has 16 residues. CDR1 and CDR2 (germline): SGHRS, YFSETQ. J was trimmed by 4 bases and V by 2 bases; bases with no gene match: 6. The CDR3 here is CASSLAWTSGGYEQYF. CDR3 DNA sequence: TGCGCCAGCAGCTTAGCCTGGACTAGCGGGGGATACGAGCAGTACTTC.

This clone was seen only once. V usage is TRBV4-1 and J usage is TRBJ2-5; the match to TRBD1 covers 7 bases. Germline values: CDR1 MGHRA, CDR2 YSYEKL. This CDR3 has 13 residues. J gave up 2 bases and V 5 bases, and 2 bases lay outside the gene matches. CDR3 coding DNA: TGCGCCAGCAGCTCACAGGGGCAAGAGACCCAGTACTTC. Translation: CASSSQGQETQYF.

V and J are TRBV30 and TRBJ2-3, with D possibly matching TRBD1 (5 bases). This CDR3 is 13 amino acids long. CDR1 and CDR2 from the germline V gene are GTSNPN and SVGIG (reference sequence). V was clipped by 1 base and J by 2 bases, with 7 bases between them. CDR3 coding DNA: TGTGCCTGGAGTGGGGGCAACACAGATACGCAGTATTTT. Encoded protein: CAWSGGNTDTQYF.

V gene TRBV9 combines with J gene TRBJ2-1; 9 bases agree with TRBD2. The CDR3 is 17 amino acids. CDR1 SGDLS and CDR2 YYNGEE come from the germline V gene. With 0 bases clipped from V and 8 bases from J, the junction kept 12 bases outside the gene matches. CDR3 sequence: CASSVGAALAGSDEQFF. Here the CDR3 DNA reads TGTGCCAGCAGCGTAGGGGCCGCTCTAGCGGGATCGGATGAGCAGTTCTTC.

CDR3 coding DNA: TGTGCCTGGCTCCCTCGGTTGGGCGCCTCTGGGGCCAACGTCCTGACTTTC. This sequence encodes CAWLPRLGASGANVLTF. The chain links TRBV30 to TRBJ2-6; D gene unclear. V shed 5 bases and J shed 0 bases, with 17 bases lying between them. Germline values: CDR1 GTSNPN, CDR2 SVGIG (reference sequence). CDR3 length: 17 residues.

This clone was observed a single time. The chain employs TRBV2 and TRBJ2-2, with 8 bases matching TRBD2. CDR3 length: 15 amino acids. The J segment lost 4 bases and the V segment lost 3 bases, leaving 4 bases of the junction unmatched. CDR1 and CDR2 (germline): SNHLY, FYNNEI. The CDR3 protein is CASSDSGRGTGELFF. The CDR3 DNA is TGTGCCAGCAGTGACAGCGGGAGAGGCACCGGGGAGCTGTTTTTT.

The chain carries TRBV4-2 and TRBJ2-1; 12 bases are a match to TRBD2. The J segment lost 2 bases and the V segment lost 4 bases, leaving 6 bases of the junction unmatched. Looked up from germline, CDR1 is LGHNA and CDR2 is YNFKEQ. The CDR3 is made up of 17 amino acids. CDR3 sequence reads: CASSPDRLAGAYNEQFF. The CDR3 DNA is TGTGCCAGCAGCCCCGATCGACTAGCGGGAGCCTACAATGAGCAGTTCTTC.

V usage is TRBV5-4 and J usage is TRBJ1-4; 8 bases fit TRBD1. Germline trimming cut 5 bases from V and 7 bases from J; bases unmatched to any gene: 10. CDR3 size: 15 residues. Germline CDR1 is SGHNT and CDR2 is YYREEE (reference sequence). Here the CDR3 reads CASSRGGQGAEKLFF. The CDR3 region has the DNA TGTGCCAGCAGTCGAGGGGGCCAGGGGGCTGAAAAACTGTTTTTT. The whole variable domain, remainder taken from reference TRBV5-4 and TRBJ1-4, is ETGVTQSPTHLIKTRGQQVTLRCSSQSGHNTVSWYQQALGQGPQFIFQYYREEENGRGNFPPRFSGLQFPNYSSELNVNALELDDSALYLCASSRGGQGAEKLFFGSGTQLSVL.

The gene calls are TRBV29-1 and TRBJ2-1; 7 bases match TRBD2. CDR3 length: 14 amino acids. V trimming: 7 bases; J trimming: 6 bases; junction bases outside the gene matches: 12. Germline CDR1 reads SQVTM; CDR2 reads ANQGSEA. CDR3 sequence: CSAGLAADFNEQFF. Written as DNA, the CDR3 is TGCAGCGCCGGGCTAGCGGCAGACTTCAATGAGCAGTTCTTC.